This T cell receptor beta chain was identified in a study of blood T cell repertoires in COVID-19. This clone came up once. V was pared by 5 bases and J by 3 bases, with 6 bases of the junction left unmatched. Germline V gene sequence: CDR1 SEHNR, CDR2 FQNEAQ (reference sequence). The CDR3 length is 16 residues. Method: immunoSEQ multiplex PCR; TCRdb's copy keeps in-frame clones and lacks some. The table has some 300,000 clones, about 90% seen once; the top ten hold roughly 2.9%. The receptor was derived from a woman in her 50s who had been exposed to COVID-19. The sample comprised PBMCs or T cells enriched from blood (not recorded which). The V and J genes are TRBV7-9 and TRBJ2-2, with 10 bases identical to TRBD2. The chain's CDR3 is CASSKGLATHTGELFF. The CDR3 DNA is TGTGCCAGCAGCAAGGGACTAGCGACCCACACCGGGGAGCTGTTTTTT.